The text below deals with one T cell receptor beta chain. Antigen unknown. Germline V gives CDR1 GTSNPN, CDR2 SVGIG (reference sequence). Unmatched junction bases numbered 9, after V lost 0 bases and J lost 7 bases. The CDR3 runs 15 residues. This entry comes from a study of T-cell reconstitution after alpha-beta-depleted transplantation in children. During its preparation, the TCRbeta library received unique molecular identifiers. TCRdb redid the calling of the PCR reads with MiXCR, one entry per CDR3 protein. The data contain fewer than 85,000 distinct CDR3 sequences, 14% of them singletons. Study conclusions and caveats: Some patients owed their high day-60 TCRbeta diversity to surviving recipient T cells and thymic progenitors. By one year post-transplant, T-cell counts and diversity largely arose from T cells that were newly produced. Reportedly, only several hundred clones from non-depleted graft cells drove alpha-beta T-cell counts at about two months.

The chain uses TRBV30 and TRBJ2-7; TRBD2 matches 10 bases. The sequences come from PBMCs, mostly from graft donor cells, collected 180 days after TCRalphabeta/CD19-depleted stem cell transplant. This sequence originates from a male patient between 2 and 9 years old who had a stem cell transplant for acute lymphoblastic leukemia, so the T cells may come from the graft donor. The CDR3 protein is CAWSVRAGGPGEQYF. The CDR3 nucleotides read TGTGCCTGGAGTGTAAGAGCGGGAGGGCCGGGGGAGCAGTACTTC.